This T cell receptor (beta chain) was sequenced during a study of cytomegalovirus exposure and HLA in healthy donors (dated by TCRdb to 2016 to 2017). General notes on the study: An earlier analysis of approximately 600 of the donors reported 250 to 300 Gb of sequence data and some 120 million unique TCR beta sequences from about 179 million T cells. Rather than using new phenotypic data, the later analysis identified candidate immune exposures from TCR beta sequences and from how often those sequences occurred across donors. The study used immunosequencing to profile the T cell repertoires of several hundred subjects and linked those repertoires to cytomegalovirus serostatus. A later genetic analysis took genome-wide SNP genotypes for about 60% of the roughly 670 donors and used that subset as a discovery cohort. Alongside the repertoire data, information on donor age, sex, ethnicity and CMV serostatus was compiled. An earlier analysis of 500 to 750 of the donors applied high-throughput TCR beta sequencing to assess whether each TCR beta V gene segment acted as functional or pseudogenic. HLA typing covered class I and class II loci at four-digit resolution. Besides the first cohort of more than 650 subjects, a separate validation cohort made up of some 110 different subjects was used. The study combined high-throughput TCR immunosequencing, statistical association of individual TCRs with disease status, and machine learning to predict cytomegalovirus infection status. All discovery cohort repertoires had been generated on a single sequencing platform. Roughly five DR-DQ haplotypes were treated as single units for association and clustering because of strong linkage in the cohort. On average, 235,054 unique TCR beta nucleotide sequences were sequenced per donor among more than 350 genotyped donors of the cohort, with about 19% of those sequences being non-productive. In a later analysis, previously published TCR beta repertoires from several hundred donors were re-analyzed and high-resolution HLA genotyping was added so that TCR occurrence patterns could be studied. The aim of the study was to test whether cataloging public T cell receptors could identify signatures of past pathogen exposure. Among the roughly 430 genotyped donors, around 81% belonged to the genetic ancestry cluster associated with self-reported Caucasian donors. An early release that covered fewer than 750 HLA-typed donors contained about 300 gigabases of sequencing data and around 85 million unique TCR sequences. Typing coverage varied by locus: roughly 620-640 donors for A, B, C, DRB1 and DQB1; 500 to 550 for DQA1; around 570 for DPA1; 450 to 480 for DPB1. Paper-wide results and their limitations: In a later analysis, most CMV-associated TCR beta chains were found to appear HLA-restricted, with HLA associations seemingly driven largely by CMV exposure. In vitro tests confirmed that three of the cytomegalovirus-associated TCR beta chains recognize cytomegalovirus antigens. In an earlier analysis of about 550 of the donors, most TCR beta V segments were observed in productive rearrangements about 90% or about 30% of the time, broadly matching IMGT annotations. In the study, about 150 TCR beta chains were listed as associated with cytomegalovirus. Because counts were too low, roughly 17 rarely observed V segments, including chromosome 9 orphons, were left out of the earlier analysis of a few hundred of the donors. For the cohort, immune exposure information was limited to CMV serostatus. Only TCR beta chains were sequenced in this cohort, and the absence of alpha or paired-chain data limited detectable features. Several of the top co-occurrence clusters appeared to be linked to parvovirus B19, influenza, CMV and Epstein-Barr virus, according to a later analysis. Because HLA typing was unavailable for some donors at each locus, only the typed subset was used in association tests. It was suggested by the authors that the approach could potentially be generalized to other disease states and immunological phenotypes. Most TCR sequences were observed very rarely across donors, whereas some public TCRs were present in many individuals. Compared with equally common non-associated chains, HLA-associated TCR beta chains in a later analysis were more clonally expanded and had lower generation probabilities. Some IMGT-functional V segments, including TRBV6-2 and TRBV6-3, could not be told apart with the 87-base-pair reads, so those segments were excluded. Compared with the approximately 670-donor mean, donors in an Asian-associated ancestry cluster had fewer N-insertions in productive TCRs, according to a later genetic analysis. A further reported finding was that TCR beta sequences accurately predicted the HLA-A and HLA-B alleles for most subjects in the first cohort. At a false discovery rate of 0.05, a later analysis linked approximately 18,000 TCR beta sequences to specific HLA alleles. A later analysis found that TCR association rates varied across HLA loci, with DRB1 alleles showing the most associated TCRs and HLA-C alleles the fewest. Correlated functional status among segregating V segments might reflect linkage disequilibrium, but an unknown experimental factor could not be ruled out. The sequencing pipeline was judged likely to have produced a cluster of highly shared sequence variants as a technical artifact. Cytomegalovirus status was reported to be diagnosed by the classifier with high specificity and sensitivity in both the original and validation cohorts. An association between a missense DCLRE1C variant and V-gene and J-gene trimming of TCR beta chains was found in a later genetic analysis and replicated in an independent cohort. Presence/absence analyses assumed roughly uniform sequencing depth across donors, an assumption that may not hold. When HLA alleles, especially DR and DQ, strongly co-occurred, TCR associations were difficult to assign to individual alleles.

CDR1 and CDR2 are read off the germline V gene (reference sequence) as SEHNR and FQNEAQ. From the cysteine through the phenylalanine, the CDR3 covers 16 amino acids. Only the CDR3 DNA stays, 48 bases, in frame from base 1. Receptor libraries were prepared by the immunoSEQ multiplex PCR assay. A mixture of 60 forward primers for TCR Vbeta segments and 13 reverse primers for TCR Jbeta segments was used in the multiplex PCR. A multiplex PCR assay on genomic DNA amplified the CDR3 region of rearranged TCR beta genes. The amplified TCR beta libraries were sequenced on the Illumina HiSeq System as 87-base-pair reads. For the original study's pipeline: A later analysis tallied some 79 million unique TCR beta chains across the 666 repertoires, and some 12 million of those chains were shared by two or more donors. Raw reads were error-corrected and collapsed into unique sequences with a nearest-neighbor algorithm that merged closely related sequences to remove PCR and sequencing errors. CDR3 sequences were aligned to IMGT reference sequences to assign V, D and J gene segments. For a sequence to be retained, at least a six-nucleotide match to both a V gene segment and a J gene segment was required. A rearrangement was called productive if the CDR3 had no stop codons and remained in frame with V and J, and every other rearrangement was called non-productive. Following IMGT convention, CDR3 was defined as the stretch from the second conserved V-encoded cysteine to the conserved J-encoded phenylalanine. Sequences without an unambiguous match to a single V gene segment were excluded from the earlier analysis of several hundred of the donors. In an earlier analysis of several hundred of the donors, a V segment was called functional when productive rearrangements were above 56.7%, and segregating when the standard deviation between donors exceeded 5%. A statistical classification framework was built for diagnosing cytomegalovirus status from the catalog of TCR beta chain sequences. V and J gene assignment, in a later analysis, came from comparing TCR nucleotide sequences with IMGT/GENE-DB human TR gene sequences. The TCRdist pipeline was used in a later analysis to assign CDR3 sequences and most-parsimonious VDJ recombination scenarios. In a later analysis, each TCR beta chain was defined by its CDR3 amino acid sequence together with its V-gene family, and reads lacking a unique V-gene family were excluded. As a way to deal with suspected cross-contamination and a sequencing artifact, a later analysis dropped hundreds of nucleotide sequences that were highly shared and had low generation probability. In a later analysis, a clonal expansion index for each public chain was calculated from normalized within-repertoire ranks of inferred template counts. Generation probabilities in a later analysis came from a VDJ recombination model fitted to out-of-frame rearrangements, and those results were checked against IGoR. In a later analysis, TCR-TCR, TCR-HLA and TCR-CMV co-occurrence was scored with hypergeometric tests, and a repertoire-size bias correction was applied to TCR pairs. A later analysis estimated false discovery rates by permuting HLA or CMV assignments 20 times. In a later analysis, co-occurring TCRs were grouped using DBSCAN, and TCRdist sequence similarity was added for clustering within HLA-allele-positive subsets. Repertoires with fewer than 30,000 or more than 120,000 public chains were left out of co-occurrence clustering, as were about five repertoires with anomalous nucleotide sharing. TCRdb holds this immuneACCESS table with in-frame rearrangements only. Some clones are missing; in checked studies, unresolved V genes explain under half, and the rest has no known cause. The V and J calls and clone size come from that table; D and trimming were worked out from the DNA. The sample yields about 200,000 clones; roughly 80% were counted once. Roughly 3.1% of the sample rests with the top ten.

On this clone itself: The clone's antigen remains unknown. A junction boundary mismatches the germline segment, possibly from a read error.

The cohort was made up of 500 to 850 healthy bone marrow donors. All cohort members were sampled while nominally healthy, although unrecorded immune exposures were likely present. The donor was CMV seronegative and belonged to the group of over 300 seronegative cohort members. A peripheral blood sample was provided by each donor, and peripheral blood mononuclear cells were used for TCR beta sequencing. The Qiagen DNeasy Blood Extraction Kit was used to extract genomic DNA from the blood cell samples. This TCR was recovered from a man aged 30-40 years in good health and CMV-seronegative. The V and J genes are TRBV7-9 and TRBJ1-2; 11 middle bases align to TRBD1. The material sequenced was PBMCs. The CDR3 sequence is CSSSLEWTGGSYGYTF. The nucleotide sequence reads TGTTCCAGCAGCTTAGAATGGACAGGGGGCTCCTATGGCTACACCTTC.